This T cell receptor beta chain came from a study of blood T cells in healthy people across ages. Study summary: Template switching retrieved approximately one barcoded beta molecule for each two T cells.

The sample, 7.5 to 10 milliliters of peripheral blood, was drawn from each donor. Findings and limits, study-wide: Naive T cell percentage showed a strong correlation with TCR beta diversity. Researchers judged that diversity estimates from one million T cells fell short of true values.

It was with a sample-barcoded 5' primer and a J-beta primer mix that a second PCR of about 7 to 12 cycles was run. TCRdb redid the calling of the 5' RACE reads with MiXCR, one entry per CDR3 protein. The sample includes some 900,000 distinct CDR3 sequences, roughly 26% of them seen just once. As concerns this clonotype: Its antigen is as yet unknown.

The sequence was obtained from a woman over 75 in good health. Sample: blood.

This chain's CDR3 is CASSELDSLFGSDTQYF. CDR3 in DNA: TGTGCCAGCAGTGAATTGGACTCCCTTTTTGGCTCAGATACGCAGTATTTT. This chain joins TRBV25-1 and TRBJ2-3; a possible D gene is TRBD2 (5 bases). Looked up from germline, CDR1 is MGHDK and CDR2 is SYGVNS. The CDR3 consists of 17 residues. The V gene lost 1 base and the J gene lost 4 bases, with 18 bases spanning the gap.